The 15 T cell receptor beta chains below all came from one sample that was sequenced in a study of Tregs in tolerant kidney transplant recipients. Repertoires were generated with immunoSEQ multiplex PCR, while TCRdb's copy carries only in-frame clones and drops some. The repertoire includes some 100,000 clones, almost 95% of them detected once, and approximately 0.6% sits in the top ten. The specimen sequenced was CD4+ T cells from blood. The receptors were sampled from a human donor in good health.

The chain is built from TRBV18 and TRBJ1-2; possibly TRBD1 for D (6 bases). V lost 6 bases and J lost 6, with 17 bases in between. The germline CDR1 and CDR2 sequences are KGHSH and LQKENI. CDR3 size: 14 residues. CDR3 bases: TGTGCCAGCTCCCGGGGGCCACCCGGAGATGGCTACACCTTC. Amino acids: CASSRGPPGDGYTF.

This clone has more than one count but fewer than ten. This chain joins TRBV15 and TRBJ1-3, with unresolved D. Germline V gives CDR1 LNHNV, CDR2 YYDKDF (reference sequence). Trimming left V 7 bases short and J 2 bases short, with 15 bases between. The CDR3 has 15 amino acids. The DNA of the CDR3 is TGTGCCACCACTCGCGAAGGTAGAGCTGGAAACACCATATATTTT. Its translation: CATTREGRAGNTIYF.

This chain links TRBV9 with TRBJ2-6; D is perhaps TRBD1 (5 bases). The CDR3 has 18 amino acids. Trimming left V 0 bases short and J 4 bases short, with 17 bases between. CDR1 and CDR2 from the germline V gene are SGDLS and YYNGEE. CDR3 region: CASSVGGAPSAGANVLTF. DNA for the CDR3: TGTGCCAGCAGCGTAGGGGGCGCACCTTCAGCAGGGGCCAACGTCCTGACTTTC.

The chain links TRBV5-6 to TRBJ1-6, with 7 bases fitting TRBD1. The germline V gene encodes CDR1 SGHDT and CDR2 YYEEEE. This CDR3 is 14 amino acids long. The trim removed 5 bases at V and 7 bases at J, leaving 6 bases unmatched. The CDR3 loop reads CASRKGATNSPLHF. CDR3 bases: TGTGCCAGCAGGAAGGGGGCAACAAATTCACCCCTCCACTTT.

The chain has TRBV15 and TRBJ1-4; D uncertain. CDR3 length: 16 residues. Germline values: CDR1 LNHNV, CDR2 YYDKDF (reference sequence). V lost 2 bases and J 3 bases, leaving 13 bases between the germline ends. CDR3 DNA sequence: TGTGCCACCAGCAGATCCCCAATGGGGTCTAATGAAAAACTGTTTTTT. This gives the protein CATSRSPMGSNEKLFF.

The chain couples TRBV5-1 to TRBJ2-3; D gene ambiguous. This CDR3 is built from 17 residues. Germline lookup yields CDR1 SGHRS and CDR2 YFSETQ. V lost 5 bases and J lost 5, with 24 bases in between. The chain's CDR3 is CASRLLLVGVGVDTQYF. The CDR3 coding sequence is TGCGCCAGCAGGCTACTCTTAGTGGGCGTAGGTGTAGATACGCAGTATTTT. Complete variable domain (other parts from reference TRBV5-1 and TRBJ2-3): KAGVTQTPRYLIKTRGQQVTLSCSPISGHRSVSWYQQTPGQGLQFLFEYFSETQRNKGNFPGRFSGRQFSNSRSEMNVSTLELGDSALYLCASRLLLVGVGVDTQYFGPGTRLTVL.

This clone was recorded only once. The chain links TRBV7-2 to TRBJ1-6; 7 bases are shared with TRBD1. The CDR3 consists of 16 residues. The V gene end was trimmed by 2 bases and the J gene end by 9 bases; junction bases not matched to a gene: 10. CDR1 and CDR2 from the germline V gene are SGHTA and FQGNSA. CDR3 sequence reads: CASSLSVGQSASPLHF. The CDR3 DNA reads as TGTGCCAGCAGCTTATCTGTGGGACAGAGTGCTTCACCCCTCCACTTT.

The V and J genes are TRBV20-1 and TRBJ2-7, with no clear D. Trimming took 6 bases from V and 0 from J, leaving 6 bases between them. The germline CDR1 and CDR2 sequences are DFQATT and SNEGSKA (reference sequence). The CDR3 contains 11 residues. CDR3 amino acids: CSARVSYEQYF. For the CDR3, the DNA is TGCAGTGCGCGAGTCTCCTACGAGCAGTACTTC.

This chain uses TRBV19 with TRBJ2-7; D gene unclear. Trimming removed 4 bases at V and 5 bases at J, with 6 bases between. This CDR3 spans 11 amino acids. The V gene's germline CDR1 is LNHDA and CDR2 SQIVND (reference sequence). This CDR3 is CASSKGNEQYF. CDR3 nucleotide sequence: TGTGCCAGTAGTAAAGGAAACGAGCAGTACTTC.

V gene TRBV5-1 combines with J gene TRBJ2-3, with a weak D call TRBD2 (5 bases). The CDR3 is made up of 16 amino acids. Germline lookup yields CDR1 SGHRS and CDR2 YFSETQ. The V and J ends lost 7 bases and 0 bases respectively, with 18 bases between them. CDR3 bases: TGCGCCAGCGATTACGGACTCCCTATTAGCACAGATACGCAGTATTTT. It specifies CASDYGLPISTDTQYF.

The chain recombines TRBV10-3 with TRBJ2-7, with D perhaps matching TRBD1 (5 bases). CDR3 length equals 15 residues. The V gene lost 3 bases and the J gene lost 2 bases, with 14 bases spanning the gap. CDR1 and CDR2 from the germline V gene are ENHRY and SYGVKD. The CDR3 is CAISEVQGPTYEQYF. The CDR3 nucleotides are TGTGCCATCAGTGAAGTCCAGGGTCCTACCTACGAGCAGTACTTC.

This clone showed up just once. V is TRBV18 and J is TRBJ2-7, with D possibly being TRBD1 (6 bases). CDR1 is KGHSH, CDR2 LQKENI, per germline. V lost 3 bases, J lost 9 bases, and 9 bases lay in between. This CDR3 region has 11 residues. In DNA, the CDR3 is TGTGCCAGCTCACCGGACAGAAGGCAGTACTTC. This gives the protein CASSPDRRQYF. Using reference TRBV18 and TRBJ2-7 for the parts outside the CDR3, the full variable domain is NAGVMQNPRHLVRRRGQEARLRCSPMKGHSHVYWYRQLPEEGLKFMVYLQKENIIDESGMPKERFSAEFPKEGPSILRIQQVVRGDSAAYFCASSPDRRQYFGPGTRLTVT.

The gene calls are TRBV7-2 and TRBJ2-1; D is unclear. V lost 0 bases and J lost 7, with 7 bases in between. CDR3 length: 13 amino acids. Germline lookup yields CDR1 SGHTA and CDR2 FQGNSA. CDR3 bases: TGTGCCAGCAGCTTAGCGCACGGTAATGAGCAGTTCTTC. Its translation is CASSLAHGNEQFF.

This chain's CDR3 is CASSLSGRPYGYTF. The CDR3, as DNA: TGTGCCAGCAGCTTATCCGGCAGGCCATATGGCTACACCTTC. The chain is built from TRBV7-9 and TRBJ1-2; D unresolved. The germline gives CDR1 SEHNR, CDR2 FQNEAQ (reference sequence). CDR3 size: 14 residues. Trimming pared 2 bases from V and 5 bases from J, leaving 12 bases between.

The chain uses TRBV15 and TRBJ2-4; no clear D. CDR3 length equals 15 residues. Trimming pared 0 bases from V and 7 bases from J, leaving 13 bases between. Germline V CDR1 and CDR2: LNHNV, YYDKDF (reference sequence). The CDR3, as DNA: TGTGCCACCAGCAGAGATCCCCCCGTGAAGAACATTCAGTACTTC. Translation: CATSRDPPVKNIQYF.